The 10 T cell receptor beta chains below were found in one sample sequenced in a study of Graves' ophthalmopathy and Graves' hyperthyroidism. For repertoire sequencing, the TCR beta CDR3 regions were amplified from RNA transcripts. Second-round multiplex PCR came after a first-round RT-PCR that employed HTBI primers. TCRdb re-derived calls from the multiplex PCR reads in MiXCR, one entry per CDR3 protein. The table lists 580,000 or so distinct CDR3 sequences, approximately 37% of them singletons, with approximately 4.1% in the top ten. Sequenced: peripheral blood or thyroid tissue (not recorded which). Every receptor here comes from an adult man with Graves' hyperthyroidism.

This clonotype occurred a few times. The chain joins TRBV5-8 to TRBJ1-2; 10 bases align to TRBD1. Trimming took 4 bases from V and 3 from J; bases not matched to a gene: 9. The CDR3 totals 16 residues. Per germline, CDR1 SGHTS and CDR2 YDEGEE. CDR3 sequence reads: CASSPQDRGADYGYTF. For the CDR3, the DNA is TGTGCCAGCAGCCCCCAGGACAGGGGGGCCGACTATGGCTACACCTTC.

This clonotype was counted ten times or more. The V gene is TRBV11-2, the J gene TRBJ2-7; D is unclear. The CDR3 totals 12 residues. The V gene's germline CDR1 is SGHAT and CDR2 FQNNGV. V was pared by 5 bases and J by 6 bases, with 11 bases between. The DNA of the CDR3 is TGTGCCAGCAGCCATCCGCACAGCGAGCAGTACTTC. It codes for CASSHPHSEQYF. The full variable domain, completed using reference TRBV11-2 and TRBJ2-7, is EAGVAQSPRYKIIEKRQSVAFWCNPISGHATLYWYQQILGQGPKLLIQFQNNGVVDDSQLPKDRFSAERLKGVDSTLKIQPAKLEDSAVYLCASSHPHSEQYFGPGTRLTVT.

The table lists this clonotype with many counts. This chain links TRBV20-1 with TRBJ1-2; no reliable D call. Germline loops: CDR1 DFQATT, CDR2 SNEGSKA (reference sequence). This CDR3 has 11 residues. Trimming took off 3 bases at V and 4 bases at J, with 6 bases between the two ends. This CDR3 reads CSARTAYGYTF. CDR3 bases: TGCAGTGCTAGGACGGCCTATGGCTACACCTTC.

In this sample, this clonotype turned up many times. The gene calls are TRBV6-1 and TRBJ2-7; maybe TRBD1 (6 bases). Per germline, CDR1 MNHNS and CDR2 SASEGT. The V gene lost 6 bases and the J gene lost 0 bases, with 9 bases spanning the gap. This CDR3 is built from 13 residues. CDR3 protein: CASRGTSSYEQYF. The CDR3 nucleotides read TGTGCCAGCAGGGGGACAAGCTCCTACGAGCAGTACTTC.

This clonotype was found many times. The CDR3 DNA follows: TGTGCCAGCAGCCTCGATCCGTTTACCTACGAGCAGTACTTC. It codes for CASSLDPFTYEQYF. The chain couples TRBV14 to TRBJ2-7, with D unclear. CDR1 is SGHDN, CDR2 FVKESK, per germline. The CDR3 runs to 14 residues. Trimming stripped 4 bases from V and 2 bases from J, with 12 bases between.

This clonotype came up many times. The germline gene is not matched at one end of the junction; a read error may be the cause. V gene TRBV7-7 combines with J gene TRBJ2-5; D possibly uses TRBD1 or TRBD2 (5 bases each). CDR1 and CDR2 from the germline V gene are SSHAT and FNYEAQ (reference sequence). The CDR3 is 14 residues long. CDR3 bases: TGTGCTAGCAGCGCACCGGGGCGCCAAGAGACCCAGTACTTC. This codes for CASSAPGRQETQYF.

The rearrangement uses TRBV12-3 or TRBV12-4 and TRBJ1-6; D may be TRBD1 (6 bases). V lost 1 base and J lost 9, with 16 bases in between. The CDR3 totals 16 residues. The chain's CDR3 is CASSLELAGASSPLHF. The CDR3 DNA is TGTGCCAGCAGTTTAGAACTAGCGGGGGCGAGTTCACCCCTCCACTTT.

In the case of this clonotype: This sequence may be a read error, since a much larger clone differs from it by one base. The V gene is TRBV6-1, the J gene TRBJ2-5, with unresolved D. Germline V gene lookup returns CDR1 MNHNS and CDR2 SASEGT. CDR3 length equals 14 residues. The CDR3 here is CASSEGPTQEAQYF. In DNA, the CDR3 is TGTGCCAGCAGTGAAGGACCAACGCAAGAGGCCCAGTACTTC.

The rearrangement links TRBV2 to TRBJ1-2; D may be TRBD1 (6 bases). V shed 10 bases and J shed 4 bases, with 10 bases lying between them. This CDR3 has 11 residues. Looked up from germline, CDR1 is SNHLY and CDR2 is FYNNEI. The CDR3 coding sequence is TGTGCCAACAGGGTTAGCTATGGCTACACCTTC. Protein product: CANRVSYGYTF.

At least ten counts were recorded for this clonotype. The V and J genes are TRBV29-1 and TRBJ1-1; TRBD1 matches 9 bases. The CDR3 length is 13 residues. After removal of 2 bases from V and 4 bases from J, the junction contained 2 bases not matched to a gene. Germline V gene data show CDR1 as SQVTM and CDR2 as ANQGSEA. CDR3 sequence: CSVETGGFTEAFF. As DNA, the CDR3 is TGCAGCGTTGAAACAGGGGGCTTCACTGAAGCTTTCTTT.